This record covers a single T cell receptor (beta chain). Per the study methods: Amplified reference gene primers provided the basis for estimating nucleated cell counts. Libraries were prepared by immunoSEQ multiplex PCR; TCRdb keeps only in-frame clonotypes and omits some of them. V and J calls and clone size come straight from that table; D and trimming were deduced from the DNA. The sample contains over 300,000 clones, 90% of which appear only once. This entry belongs to a study of blood T cell repertoires in COVID-19. Across the whole study: Whether acute or convalescent, the COVID-19 samples came from the United States, Italy and Spain. PBMCs, B-cell-depleted T cells, or T cells were the source of the cDNA or gDNA that made up the material.

The receptor was derived from a man in his late teens or twenties with active or convalescent COVID-19. Material for sequencing was peripheral blood.

This chain's CDR3 is CASIIAGARNTGELFF. CDR3 nucleotides: TGTGCCAGCATTATAGCGGGAGCTAGGAACACCGGGGAGCTGTTTTTT. The chain couples TRBV2 to TRBJ2-2, with 9 bases matching TRBD2. The V gene's germline CDR1 is SNHLY and CDR2 FYNNEI. This CDR3 spans 16 amino acids. The V segment lost 7 bases and the J segment 1 base; nucleotides outside the gene matches: 7.